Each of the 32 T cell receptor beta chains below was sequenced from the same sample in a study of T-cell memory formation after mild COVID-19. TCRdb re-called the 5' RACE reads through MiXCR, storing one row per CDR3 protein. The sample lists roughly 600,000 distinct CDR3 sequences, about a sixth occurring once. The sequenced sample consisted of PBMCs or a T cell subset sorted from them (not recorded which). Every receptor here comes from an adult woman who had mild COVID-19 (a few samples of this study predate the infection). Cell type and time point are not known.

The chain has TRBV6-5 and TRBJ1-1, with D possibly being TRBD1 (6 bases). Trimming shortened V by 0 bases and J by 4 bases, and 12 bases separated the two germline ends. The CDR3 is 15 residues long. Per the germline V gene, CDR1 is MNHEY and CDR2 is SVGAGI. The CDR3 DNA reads TGTGCCAGCAGTTACTCTAGCGGAGGGGGCACTGAAGCTTTCTTT. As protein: CASSYSSGGGTEAFF.

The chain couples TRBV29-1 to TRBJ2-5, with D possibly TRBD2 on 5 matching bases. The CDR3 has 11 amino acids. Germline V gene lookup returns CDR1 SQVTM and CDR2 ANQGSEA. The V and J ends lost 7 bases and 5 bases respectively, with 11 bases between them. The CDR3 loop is CSDPGRETQYF. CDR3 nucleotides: TGCAGCGACCCGGGAAGGGAGACCCAGTACTTC.

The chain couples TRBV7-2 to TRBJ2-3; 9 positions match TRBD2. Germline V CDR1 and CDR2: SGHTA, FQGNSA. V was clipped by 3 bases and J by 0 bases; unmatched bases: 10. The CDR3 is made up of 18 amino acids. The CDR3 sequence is CASSFSQSGRMSTDTQYF. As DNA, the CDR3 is TGTGCCAGCAGCTTCAGCCAAAGCGGGAGGATGAGCACAGATACGCAGTATTTT.

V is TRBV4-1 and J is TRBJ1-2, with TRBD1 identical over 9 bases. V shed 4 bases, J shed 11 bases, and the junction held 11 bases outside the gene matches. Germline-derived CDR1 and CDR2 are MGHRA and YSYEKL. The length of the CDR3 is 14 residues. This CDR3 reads CASSLLPGQGPYTF. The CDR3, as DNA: TGCGCCAGCAGCCTGCTACCGGGACAGGGACCTTACACCTTC.

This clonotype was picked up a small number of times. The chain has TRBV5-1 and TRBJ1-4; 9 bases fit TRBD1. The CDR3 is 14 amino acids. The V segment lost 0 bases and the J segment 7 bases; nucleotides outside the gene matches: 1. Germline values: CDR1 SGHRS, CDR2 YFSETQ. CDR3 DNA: TGCGCCAGCAGCTTGGTACAGGGGGCTGAAAAACTGTTTTTT. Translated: CASSLVQGAEKLFF.

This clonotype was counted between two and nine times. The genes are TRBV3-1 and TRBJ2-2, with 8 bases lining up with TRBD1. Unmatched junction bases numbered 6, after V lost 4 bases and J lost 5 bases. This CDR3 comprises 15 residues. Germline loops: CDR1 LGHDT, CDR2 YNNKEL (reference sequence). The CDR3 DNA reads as TGTGCCAGCAGCCCACTTCGACAGGGGACCGGGGAGCTGTTTTTT. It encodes CASSPLRQGTGELFF. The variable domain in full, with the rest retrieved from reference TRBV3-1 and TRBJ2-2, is DTAVSQTPKYLVTQMGNDKSIKCEQNLGHDTMYWYKQDSKKFLKIMFSYNNKELIINETVPNRFSPKSPDKAHLNLHINSLELGDSAVYFCASSPLRQGTGELFFGEGSRLTVL.

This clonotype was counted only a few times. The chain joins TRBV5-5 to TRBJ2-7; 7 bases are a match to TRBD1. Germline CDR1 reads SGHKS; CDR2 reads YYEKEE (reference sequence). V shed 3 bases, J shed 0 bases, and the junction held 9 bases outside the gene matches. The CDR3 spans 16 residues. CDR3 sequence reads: CASSYQTGLSSYEQYF. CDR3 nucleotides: TGTGCCAGCAGCTACCAGACAGGGCTGAGCTCCTACGAGCAGTACTTC.

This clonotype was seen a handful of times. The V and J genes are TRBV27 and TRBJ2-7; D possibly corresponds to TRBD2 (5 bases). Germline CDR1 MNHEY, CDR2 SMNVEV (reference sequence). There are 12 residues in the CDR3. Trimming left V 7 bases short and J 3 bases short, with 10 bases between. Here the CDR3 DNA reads TGTGCCAGCATGTCCGGGAACTACGAGCAGTACTTC. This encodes CASMSGNYEQYF.

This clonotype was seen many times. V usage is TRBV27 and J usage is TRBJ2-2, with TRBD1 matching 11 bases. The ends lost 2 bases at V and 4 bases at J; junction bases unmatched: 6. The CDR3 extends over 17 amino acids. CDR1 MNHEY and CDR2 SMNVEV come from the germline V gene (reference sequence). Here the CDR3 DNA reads TGTGCCAGCAGTTTAGGGTCGGGGACAGGGGGCACCGGGGAGCTGTTTTTT. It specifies CASSLGSGTGGTGELFF.

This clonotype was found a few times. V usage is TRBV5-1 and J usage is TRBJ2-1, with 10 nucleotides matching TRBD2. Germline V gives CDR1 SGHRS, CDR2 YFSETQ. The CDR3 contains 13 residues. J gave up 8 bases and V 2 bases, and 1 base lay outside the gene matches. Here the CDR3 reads CASSLGTSDEQFF. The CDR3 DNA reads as TGCGCCAGCAGCTTAGGGACTAGCGATGAGCAGTTCTTC.

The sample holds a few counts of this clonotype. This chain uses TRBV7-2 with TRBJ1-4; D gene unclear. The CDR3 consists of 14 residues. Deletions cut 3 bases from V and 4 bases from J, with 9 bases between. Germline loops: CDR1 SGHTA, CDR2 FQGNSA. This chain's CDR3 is CASSFNGINEKLFF. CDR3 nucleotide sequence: TGTGCCAGCAGCTTTAATGGGATTAATGAAAAACTGTTTTTT.

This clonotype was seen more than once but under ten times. CDR3 in DNA: TGTGCCAGCTCAACCGTTGAGGGGAACGGTGGCTACACCTTC. Protein: CASSTVEGNGGYTF. The genes are TRBV18 and TRBJ1-2, with D possibly matching TRBD1 (5 bases). The CDR3 loop spans 14 amino acids. The V and J ends lost 5 bases and 7 bases respectively, with 17 bases between them. The germline gives CDR1 KGHSH, CDR2 LQKENI.

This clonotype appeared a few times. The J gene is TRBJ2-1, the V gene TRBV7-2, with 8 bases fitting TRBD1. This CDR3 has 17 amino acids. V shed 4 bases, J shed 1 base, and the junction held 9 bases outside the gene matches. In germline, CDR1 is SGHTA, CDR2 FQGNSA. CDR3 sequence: CASSSPGQGQSYNEQFF. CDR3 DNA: TGTGCCAGCAGCTCCCCAGGACAGGGCCAATCCTACAATGAGCAGTTCTTC.

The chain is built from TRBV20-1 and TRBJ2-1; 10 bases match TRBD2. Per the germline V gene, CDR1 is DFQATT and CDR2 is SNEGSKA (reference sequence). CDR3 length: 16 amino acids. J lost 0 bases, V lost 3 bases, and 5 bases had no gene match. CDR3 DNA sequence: TGCAGTGCTAGGCACCCTAGCGGGAGCTCCTACAATGAGCAGTTCTTC. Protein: CSARHPSGSSYNEQFF.

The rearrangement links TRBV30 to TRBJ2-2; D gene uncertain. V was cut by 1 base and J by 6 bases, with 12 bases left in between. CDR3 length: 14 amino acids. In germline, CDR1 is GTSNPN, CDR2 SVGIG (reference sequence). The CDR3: CAWSGVAPPGELFF. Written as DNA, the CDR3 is TGTGCCTGGAGTGGGGTAGCCCCCCCCGGGGAGCTGTTTTTT.

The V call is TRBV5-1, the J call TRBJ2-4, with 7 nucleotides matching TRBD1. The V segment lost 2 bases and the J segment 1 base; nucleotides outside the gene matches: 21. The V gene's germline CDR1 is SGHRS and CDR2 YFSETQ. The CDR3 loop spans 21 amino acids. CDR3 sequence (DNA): TGCGCCAGCAGCTTTTTGGGCACGTTAGGGGGCGCCCAGGGGGCCAAAAACATTCAGTACTTC. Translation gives CASSFLGTLGGAQGAKNIQYF.

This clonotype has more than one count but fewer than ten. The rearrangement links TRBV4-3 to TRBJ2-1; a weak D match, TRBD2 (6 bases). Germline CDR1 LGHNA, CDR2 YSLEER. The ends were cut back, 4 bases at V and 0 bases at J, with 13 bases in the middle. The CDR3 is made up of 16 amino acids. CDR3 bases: TGCGCCAGCAGCCCGAGTAGCGGTAGCTCCTACAATGAGCAGTTCTTC. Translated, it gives CASSPSSGSSYNEQFF.

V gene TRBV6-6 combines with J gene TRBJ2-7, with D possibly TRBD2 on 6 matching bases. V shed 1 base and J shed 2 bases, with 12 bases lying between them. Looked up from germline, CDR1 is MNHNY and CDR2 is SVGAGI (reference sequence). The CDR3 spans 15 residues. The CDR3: CASSYLGGETYEQYF. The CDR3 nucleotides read TGTGCCAGCAGTTACTTGGGGGGAGAGACCTACGAGCAGTACTTC.

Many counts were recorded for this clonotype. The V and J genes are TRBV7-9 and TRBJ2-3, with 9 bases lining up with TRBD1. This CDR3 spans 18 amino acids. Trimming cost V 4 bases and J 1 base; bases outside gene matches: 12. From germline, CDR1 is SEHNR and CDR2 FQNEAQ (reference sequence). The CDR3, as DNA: TGTGCCAGCAGCTCCGCCCCCGGGACAGGGAGAGGCACAGATACGCAGTATTTT. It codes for CASSSAPGTGRGTDTQYF.

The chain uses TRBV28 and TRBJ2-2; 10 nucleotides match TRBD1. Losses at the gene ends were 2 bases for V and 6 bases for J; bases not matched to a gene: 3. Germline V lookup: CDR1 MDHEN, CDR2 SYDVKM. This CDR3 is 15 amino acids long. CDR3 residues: CASSLGGQGSGELFF. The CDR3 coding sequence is TGTGCCAGCAGTTTAGGGGGACAGGGGTCCGGGGAGCTGTTTTTT.

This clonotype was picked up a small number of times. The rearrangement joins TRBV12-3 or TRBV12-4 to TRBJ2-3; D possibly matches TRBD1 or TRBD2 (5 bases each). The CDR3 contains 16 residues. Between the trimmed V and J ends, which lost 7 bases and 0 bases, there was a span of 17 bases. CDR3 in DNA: TGTGCCAGCATCCCTCAGAGGGCAGGGAGCACAGATACGCAGTATTTT. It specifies CASIPQRAGSTDTQYF.

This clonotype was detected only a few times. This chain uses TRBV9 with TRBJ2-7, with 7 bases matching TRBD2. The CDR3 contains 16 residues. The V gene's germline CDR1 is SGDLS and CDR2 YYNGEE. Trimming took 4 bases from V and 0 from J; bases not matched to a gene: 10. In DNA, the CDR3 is TGTGCCAGCAGCCCGGGAGGACCCCCACTCTCCTACGAGCAGTACTTC. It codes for CASSPGGPPLSYEQYF.

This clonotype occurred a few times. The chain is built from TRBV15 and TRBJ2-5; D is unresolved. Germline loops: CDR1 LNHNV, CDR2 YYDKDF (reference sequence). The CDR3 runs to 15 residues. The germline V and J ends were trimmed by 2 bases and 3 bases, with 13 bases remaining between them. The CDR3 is CATSRRGEGEETQYF. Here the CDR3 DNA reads TGTGCCACCAGCAGACGTGGGGAAGGAGAAGAGACCCAGTACTTC. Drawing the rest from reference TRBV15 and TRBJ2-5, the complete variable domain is DAMVIQNPRYQVTQFGKPVTLSCSQTLNHNVMYWYQQKSSQAPKLLFHYYDKDFNNEADTPDNFQSRRPNTSFCFLDIRSPGLGDTAMYLCATSRRGEGEETQYFGPGTRLLVL.

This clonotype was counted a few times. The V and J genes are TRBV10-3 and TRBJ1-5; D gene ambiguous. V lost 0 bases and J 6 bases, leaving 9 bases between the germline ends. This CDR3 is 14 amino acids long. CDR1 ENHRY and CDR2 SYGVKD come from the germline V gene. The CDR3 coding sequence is TGTGCCATCAGTGAGTCGGGGATGCCTCAGCCCCAGCATTTT. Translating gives CAISESGMPQPQHF.

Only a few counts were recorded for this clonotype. The CDR3 region is CSVVGGEGVEKLFF. The CDR3 coding sequence is TGCAGCGTCGTCGGCGGGGAGGGGGTTGAAAAACTGTTTTTT. The rearrangement joins TRBV29-1 to TRBJ1-4; D is perhaps TRBD1 (6 bases). CDR3 length equals 14 residues. V lost 6 bases to trimming and J lost 7 bases, with 18 bases between them. The germline CDR1 and CDR2 sequences are SQVTM and ANQGSEA.

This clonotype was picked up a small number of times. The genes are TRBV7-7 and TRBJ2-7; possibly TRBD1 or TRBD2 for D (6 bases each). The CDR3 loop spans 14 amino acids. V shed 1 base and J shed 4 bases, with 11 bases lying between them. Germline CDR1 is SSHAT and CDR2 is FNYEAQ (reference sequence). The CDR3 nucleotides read TGTGCCAGCAGCTTAGGGAGGGGGGAATACGAGCAGTACTTC. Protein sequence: CASSLGRGEYEQYF.

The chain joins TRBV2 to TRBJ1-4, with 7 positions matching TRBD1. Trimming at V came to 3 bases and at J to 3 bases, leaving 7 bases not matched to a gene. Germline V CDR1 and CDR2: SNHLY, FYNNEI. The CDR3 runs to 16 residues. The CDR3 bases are TGTGCCAGCAGTGATGGAATCAGGGGGGCTAATGAAAAACTGTTTTTT. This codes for CASSDGIRGANEKLFF.

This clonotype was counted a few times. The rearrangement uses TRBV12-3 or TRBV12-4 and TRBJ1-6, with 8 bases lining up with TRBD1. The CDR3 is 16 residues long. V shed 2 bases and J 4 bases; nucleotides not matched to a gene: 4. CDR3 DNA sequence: TGTGCCAGCAGTTTAAGGCAGGGGGCATATAATTCACCCCTCCACTTT. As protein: CASSLRQGAYNSPLHF.

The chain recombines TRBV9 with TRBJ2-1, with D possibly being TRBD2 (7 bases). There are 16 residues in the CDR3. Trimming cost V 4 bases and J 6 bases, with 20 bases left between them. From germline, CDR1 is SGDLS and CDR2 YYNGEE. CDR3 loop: CASSPSWRGGSNEQFF. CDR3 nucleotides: TGTGCCAGCAGCCCCAGCTGGAGGGGGGGAAGCAATGAGCAGTTCTTC. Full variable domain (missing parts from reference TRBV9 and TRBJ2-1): DSGVTQTPKHLITATGQRVTLRCSPRSGDLSVYWYQQSLDQGLQFLIQYYNGEERAKGNILERFSAQQFPDLHSELNLSSLELGDSALYFCASSPSWRGGSNEQFFGPGTRLTVL.

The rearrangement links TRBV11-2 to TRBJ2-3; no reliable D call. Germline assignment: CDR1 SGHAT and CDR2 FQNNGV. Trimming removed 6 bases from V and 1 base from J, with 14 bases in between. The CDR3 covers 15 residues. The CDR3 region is CASRRNPVRTDTQYF. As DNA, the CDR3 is TGTGCCAGCAGACGGAACCCGGTACGCACAGATACGCAGTATTTT.

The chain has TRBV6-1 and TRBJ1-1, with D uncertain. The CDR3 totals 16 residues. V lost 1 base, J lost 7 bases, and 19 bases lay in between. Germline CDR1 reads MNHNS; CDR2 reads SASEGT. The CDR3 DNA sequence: TGTGCCAGCAGTGAAGTCATGAGGCCCGTGGACGTTGAAGCTTTCTTT. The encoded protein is CASSEVMRPVDVEAFF.

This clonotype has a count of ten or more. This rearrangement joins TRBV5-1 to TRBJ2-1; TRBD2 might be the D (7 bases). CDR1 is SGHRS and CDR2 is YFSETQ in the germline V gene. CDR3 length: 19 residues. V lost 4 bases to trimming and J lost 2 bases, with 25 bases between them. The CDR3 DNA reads TGCGCCAGCAGCCAGCGGGACACCCAGGGGTGGGCGGCCTACAATGAGCAGTTCTTC. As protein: CASSQRDTQGWAAYNEQFF. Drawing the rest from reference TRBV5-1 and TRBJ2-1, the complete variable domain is KAGVTQTPRYLIKTRGQQVTLSCSPISGHRSVSWYQQTPGQGLQFLFEYFSETQRNKGNFPGRFSGRQFSNSRSEMNVSTLELGDSALYLCASSQRDTQGWAAYNEQFFGPGTRLTVL.